In this sample, the clone carrying this T cell receptor (beta chain) turned up many times. Germline V CDR1 and CDR2: DFQATT, SNEGSKA (reference sequence). This CDR3 has 17 amino acids. With 1 base removed from V and 7 bases from J, the gap between germline ends came to 22 bases. These data come from a study of neurological immune-mediated disorders. The time point: longitudinal time-point 2. Sequencing runs each generated in excess of 190 million TCR-beta sequences derived from 15-18 subjects. TCRdb re-analysed the 5' RACE reads in MiXCR, keeping a single row per CDR3 protein. The sample yields approximately 89,000 distinct CDR3 sequences, 13% seen once.

This sequence originates from a female donor with HTLV-1-associated myelopathy (HAM/TSP). The chain couples TRBV20-1 to TRBJ2-2; possibly TRBD1 or TRBD2 for D (6 bases each). Sequenced input: PBMCs. CDR3 nucleotides: TGCAGTGCTAGAGGGCCCGCACGAGGGGGGTATGGCGGGGAGCTGTTTTTT. Amino acid sequence: CSARGPARGGYGGELFF.